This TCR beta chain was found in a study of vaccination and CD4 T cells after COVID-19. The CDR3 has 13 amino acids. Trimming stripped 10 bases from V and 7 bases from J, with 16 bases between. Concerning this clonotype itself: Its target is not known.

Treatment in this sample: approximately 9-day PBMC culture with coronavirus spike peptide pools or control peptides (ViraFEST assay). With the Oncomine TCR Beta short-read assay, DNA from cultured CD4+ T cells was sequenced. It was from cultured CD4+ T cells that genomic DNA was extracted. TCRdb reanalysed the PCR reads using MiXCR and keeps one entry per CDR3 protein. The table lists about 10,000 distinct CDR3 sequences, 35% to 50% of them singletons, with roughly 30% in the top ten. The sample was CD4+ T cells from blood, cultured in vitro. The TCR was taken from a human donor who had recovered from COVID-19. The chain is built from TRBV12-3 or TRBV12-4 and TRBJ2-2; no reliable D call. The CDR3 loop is CATLGSPNGELFF. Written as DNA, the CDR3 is TGTGCCACCCTAGGTAGCCCCAACGGGGAGCTGTTTTTT.